The clone carrying this T cell receptor (beta chain) was observed a few times. Its antigen is currently unknown. Deletions cut 4 bases from V and 5 bases from J, with 12 bases between. CDR1 SGHAT and CDR2 FQNNGV come from the germline V gene. The CDR3 length is 13 residues. Time point denoted: persistent/refractory GD, antithyroid drugs over 5 years with positive TRAb. The TCR library used RNA extracted from PBMCs. The peripheral blood volume drawn was around 10 milliliters, and it was collected into EDTA tubes. The sample belongs to a study of regulatory T cells in long-lasting Graves disease. Overall study results and limits: Thyroid tissue went unexamined; only peripheral blood was analyzed. TRBV28 was favored in persistent disease, as were TRBJ1-2 and TRBJ2-5. Persistent patients had more shared public clonotypes (around 3,000) than new patients (966).

The authors built TCR beta libraries using iRepertoire HTBI primers and Arm-PCR of CDR3 regions. Via MiXCR, TCRdb re-called the multiplex PCR reads, giving one row per CDR3 protein. The data contain 500,000 to 800,000 distinct CDR3 sequences, around 30% of them singletons. The input for sequencing was peripheral blood mononuclear cells (PBMCs), taken when the disease was refractory, from a patient treated with antithyroid drugs. V gene TRBV11-2 combines with J gene TRBJ2-7; D call uncertain. The receptor's source is a female donor with Graves disease. CDR3 DNA: TGTGCCAGCAGCTGGAGAAGTGGTGACGAGCAGTACTTC. This codes for CASSWRSGDEQYF.